A single sample is the source of the 18 T cell receptor beta chains below, sequenced in a study of blood T cell repertoires in COVID-19. Assay used: immunoSEQ multiplex PCR; TCRdb lists only in-frame clones, some missing. This sample yields roughly 80,000 clones, of which about 83% are seen a single time; 25% to 35% belongs to the top ten. Source material: peripheral blood. These receptors came from a woman over 75 with acute or convalescent COVID-19.

This clone appeared a few times. The CDR3 DNA is TGTGCCAGCAGCTTCCAAGCGGGAGGGGGGCGCAATGAGCAGTTCTTC. Translation gives CASSFQAGGGRNEQFF. The V and J genes are TRBV7-2 and TRBJ2-1; 10 bases fit TRBD2. CDR1 is SGHTA, CDR2 FQGNSA, per germline. The V segment lost 3 bases and the J segment 6 bases; nucleotides outside the gene matches: 8. The CDR3 covers 16 residues.

The chain recombines TRBV5-6 with TRBJ2-2, with 10 positions matching TRBD1. Germline V CDR1 and CDR2: SGHDT, YYEEEE. CDR3 length equals 16 residues. Trimming removed 4 bases from V and 2 bases from J; junction bases left unmatched: 5. CDR3 amino acids: CASSPDRGLNTGELFF. The CDR3 coding sequence is TGTGCCAGCAGCCCCGACAGGGGGCTAAACACCGGGGAGCTGTTTTTT.

The CDR3 spells CASSPGQLDTDTQYF. CDR3 nucleotide sequence: TGCGCCAGCAGCCCCGGACAGCTGGACACAGATACGCAGTATTTT. The V and J genes are TRBV4-1 and TRBJ2-3; tentatively, D is TRBD1 (6 bases). Germline V CDR1 and CDR2: MGHRA, YSYEKL. V lost 4 bases to trimming and J lost 2 bases, with 13 bases between them. The CDR3 spans 15 residues.

The chain employs TRBV21-1 and TRBJ2-3; the table gives TRBD1 as D, unverified against the DNA. TRBV21-1 is listed as a pseudogene. This CDR3 contains 15 residues. The CDR3 reads CASSIDRAGADTQYF. The DNA for the CDR3 is TGTGCCAGCAGCATTGACAGGGCCGGAGCAGATACGCAGTATTTT.

CDR3 in DNA: TGTGCCAGCAGCTTACCCACACTAGAATTGGCCTACGAGCAGTACTTC. Its translation is CASSLPTLELAYEQYF. This rearrangement joins TRBV11-2 to TRBJ2-7; D possibly corresponds to TRBD2 (5 bases). This CDR3 has 16 residues. Trimming removed 2 bases at V and 2 bases at J, with 16 bases between. CDR1 and CDR2 (germline): SGHAT, FQNNGV.

This clone appeared once. The gene calls are TRBV11-2 and TRBJ2-3; 13 positions agree with TRBD2. The CDR3 contains 17 residues. V trimming: 4 bases; J trimming: 3 bases; junction bases outside the gene matches: 7. Germline CDR1 is SGHAT and CDR2 is FQNNGV. CDR3 sequence: CASSSQLAGGVTDTQYF. In nucleotides, the CDR3 is TGTGCCAGCAGCTCTCAACTAGCGGGAGGGGTAACAGATACGCAGTATTTT.

This clone has just a few counts. The V gene is TRBV5-1, the J gene TRBJ2-3, with D unclear. This CDR3 is 16 amino acids long. V was shortened by 0 bases and J by 1 base, with 12 bases between the two germline ends. Germline V gene sequence: CDR1 SGHRS, CDR2 YFSETQ. CDR3 in DNA: TGCGCCAGCAGCTTGGGTGGGCGTTCCGGCACAGATACGCAGTATTTT. As protein: CASSLGGRSGTDTQYF.

The chain joins TRBV4-1 to TRBJ2-3; 7 bases align to TRBD1. Germline V gene data show CDR1 as MGHRA and CDR2 as YSYEKL. Trimming removed 4 bases from V and 2 bases from J; junction bases left unmatched: 6. The CDR3 covers 15 residues. This chain's CDR3 is CASSLSGGNTDTQYF. The CDR3 DNA reads as TGCGCCAGCAGCCTTTCAGGGGGTAACACAGATACGCAGTATTTT.

The V call is TRBV19, the J call TRBJ1-1; the D gene is possibly TRBD1 (5 bases). CDR1 is LNHDA, CDR2 SQIVND, per germline (reference sequence). The V end was cut by 7 bases, the J end by 1 base, with 13 bases between. The CDR3 loop spans 14 amino acids. CDR3 nucleotide sequence: TGTGCCAGTACCCGGACAAATCAGAACACTGAAGCTTTCTTT. It translates to CASTRTNQNTEAFF. The full variable domain, with the rest looked up from reference TRBV19 and TRBJ1-1, is DGGITQSPKYLFRKEGQNVTLSCEQNLNHDAMYWYRQDPGQGLRLIYYSQIVNDFQKGDIAEGYSVSREKKESFPLTVTSAQKNPTAFYLCASTRTNQNTEAFFGQGTRLTVV.

In DNA, the CDR3 is TGTGCCAGCAGCACCCCCCGACTAACCTACAATGAGCAGTTCTTC. This sequence encodes CASSTPRLTYNEQFF. The chain recombines TRBV7-9 with TRBJ2-1; D is possibly TRBD2 (5 bases). CDR1 is SEHNR and CDR2 is FQNEAQ in the germline V gene (reference sequence). The CDR3 contains 15 residues. The V end was cut by 5 bases, the J end by 2 bases, with 13 bases between.

The chain uses TRBV5-6 and TRBJ2-1, with 16 bases fitting TRBD2. V was pared by 4 bases and J by 10 bases, with 8 bases of the junction left unmatched. Looked up from germline, CDR1 is SGHDT and CDR2 is YYEEEE. The CDR3 is made up of 16 amino acids. The CDR3 region has the DNA TGTGCCAGCAGCCTTCCGGGACTAGCGGGAGGGGGAGAGCAGTTCTTC. As protein: CASSLPGLAGGGEQFF.

The chain employs TRBV24-1 and TRBJ2-3; TRBD2 matches at 8 bases. Germline CDR1 is KGHDR and CDR2 is SFDVKD. The CDR3 runs to 16 residues. The junction had 11 bases not matched to a gene; V was cut back by 10 bases and J by 0 bases. The CDR3 nucleotides read TGTGCCACGCAAGCTTCGGGGGGGGGAAGCACAGATACGCAGTATTTT. Translating it yields CATQASGGGSTDTQYF.

This chain links TRBV18 with TRBJ2-7; 9 nucleotides agree with TRBD1. Unmatched junction bases numbered 8, after V lost 0 bases and J lost 5 bases. Germline assignment: CDR1 KGHSH and CDR2 LQKENI. CDR3 length: 16 residues. The CDR3 DNA sequence: TGTGCCAGCTCACCACCCGGGACAGGGACTCCCAACGAGCAGTACTTC. This encodes CASSPPGTGTPNEQYF.

The chain employs TRBV7-9 and TRBJ2-5; 7 nucleotides align to TRBD1. With V trimmed by 5 bases and J by 4 bases, 10 bases remained unmatched. The CDR3 contains 15 residues. CDR1 and CDR2 (germline): SEHNR, FQNEAQ (reference sequence). CDR3 sequence: CASSHIRDSGETQYF. Here the CDR3 DNA reads TGTGCCAGCAGCCATATCCGGGACAGTGGAGAGACCCAGTACTTC.

V usage is TRBV29-1 and J usage is TRBJ2-7, with D unclear. The V and J ends lost 5 bases and 0 bases respectively, with 5 bases between them. CDR1 SQVTM and CDR2 ANQGSEA come from the germline V gene. The CDR3 covers 11 residues. Written as DNA, the CDR3 is TGCAGCGTTTTATCCTCCTACGAGCAGTACTTC. Amino acid sequence: CSVLSSYEQYF.

The chain combines TRBV3-1 (or the pseudogene TRBV3-2) with TRBJ1-1, with 11 positions matching TRBD1. Germline values: CDR1 LGHDT, CDR2 YNNKEL (reference sequence). The CDR3 sequence is 16 residues long. V was pared by 1 base and J by 5 bases, with 6 bases of the junction left unmatched. The CDR3 nucleotides are TGTGCCAGCAGCCAAGCGCCCGGACAGGGGGCGACTGAAGCTTTCTTT. This gives the protein CASSQAPGQGATEAFF.

The chain combines TRBV19 with TRBJ1-5; 9 bases align to TRBD1. The CDR3 consists of 14 residues. Germline-derived CDR1 and CDR2 are LNHDA and SQIVND (reference sequence). V lost 8 bases, J lost 2 bases, and 4 bases stayed unmatched. CDR3 region: CASGGQGGNQPQHF. CDR3 coding DNA: TGTGCCAGTGGGGGACAGGGAGGCAATCAGCCCCAGCATTTT.

This sequence joins TRBV7-2 and TRBJ1-3, with D unresolved. CDR3 length: 15 amino acids. Between the trimmed V and J ends, which lost 2 bases and 4 bases, there was a span of 12 bases. Germline-derived CDR1 and CDR2 are SGHTA and FQGNSA. For the CDR3, the DNA is TGTGCCAGCAGCTTACTTCGTGGCCGAGGAAACACCATATATTTT. It is translated as CASSLLRGRGNTIYF.